This T cell receptor beta chain is from a study of identical twins. With template switching, a universal primer site was added, and the cDNA carried unique molecular identifiers. TCRdb recomputed calls from the 5' RACE reads with MiXCR, one row per CDR3 protein. The sample consists of 600,000 to 800,000 distinct CDR3 sequences, 21% of them appearing once. The CDR3 contains 15 residues. CDR1 is SEHNR, CDR2 FQNEAQ, per germline (reference sequence). With V trimmed by 5 bases and J by 4 bases, 9 bases remained unmatched. Separately, the same data were catalogued under a study of T cells expressing NK-cell markers. That study adds: There were a few donors in whom these clonotypes also led the CD3+CD56-NKG2C+ fraction.

This receptor was obtained from a woman under 30 in good health. This rearrangement joins TRBV7-9 to TRBJ1-2, with 8 bases lining up with TRBD1. The source material was PBMCs. The CDR3 coding sequence is TGTGCCAGCAGCCGGCGGACAGGGCTTGTCTATGGCTACACCTTC. It codes for CASSRRTGLVYGYTF.